Following are 26 T cell receptor beta chains from one sample sequenced in a study of cytomegalovirus exposure and HLA in healthy donors. The PCR was carried out with 60 Vbeta primers and 13 Jbeta primers. The protocol was immunoSEQ multiplex PCR, while the TCRdb copy is restricted to in-frame clones and leaves out a portion. This sample yields approximately 100,000 clones, of which 55% to 65% are seen a single time; about 3.8% belongs to the top ten. Sequenced material: PBMCs. The source is a man aged 25-45 years in good health and CMV-seropositive.

Only a few counts were recorded for this clone. V usage is TRBV19 and J usage is TRBJ1-1; a possible D gene is TRBD1 (6 bases). The CDR3 consists of 13 residues. The V end was cut by 7 bases, the J end by 8 bases, with 17 bases between. The germline CDR1 and CDR2 sequences are LNHDA and SQIVND (reference sequence). CDR3 nucleotides: TGTGCCAGTATCCCCCGAGCCGGGACAGAAGCTTTCTTT. It yields the protein CASIPRAGTEAFF.

This clone turned up a few times. This chain joins TRBV2 and TRBJ1-1; no clear D gene. This CDR3 spans 11 amino acids. CDR1 is SNHLY and CDR2 is FYNNEI in the germline V gene. V was trimmed by 8 bases and J by 3 bases, leaving 7 bases between them. The CDR3 loop is CASAGYTEAFF. CDR3 bases: TGTGCCAGCGCGGGCTACACTGAAGCTTTCTTT.

The CDR3 DNA is TGTGCCAGCAGTGACTCGTTAGCGGGGGCCTACGAGCAGTACTTC. Protein: CASSDSLAGAYEQYF. The chain carries TRBV6-4 and TRBJ2-7, with 9 bases identical to TRBD2. The CDR3 is made up of 15 amino acids. V lost 0 bases to trimming and J lost 2 bases; unmatched junction nucleotides: 2. Germline CDR1 and CDR2: MRHNA and SNTAGT.

This chain uses TRBV12-5 with TRBJ2-1; tentatively, D is TRBD2 (5 bases). The germline V gene encodes CDR1 LGHNT and CDR2 FRNRAP. The CDR3 extends over 15 amino acids. The V and J ends lost 3 bases and 0 bases respectively, with 9 bases between them. This CDR3 reads CASGFEGGSYNEQFF. CDR3 bases: TGTGCTAGTGGTTTTGAGGGCGGCTCCTACAATGAGCAGTTCTTC.

The CDR3 nucleotides read TGTGCCACCAGCAAAGGACCCCAGGGTGGTAATGAAAAACTGTTTTTT. It codes for CATSKGPQGGNEKLFF. The gene calls are TRBV15 and TRBJ1-4; possible D gene TRBD1, 5 bases. Germline loops: CDR1 LNHNV, CDR2 YYDKDF (reference sequence). The V end lost 4 bases, the J end lost 4 bases, and 16 bases lay between the germline ends. This CDR3 has 16 amino acids.

This clone was seen a handful of times. The chain has TRBV11-3 and TRBJ1-6, with 7 bases that match TRBD1. The CDR3 runs to 16 residues. Germline V gene sequence: CDR1 SGHNT, CDR2 YENEEA. The V and J ends lost 5 bases and 6 bases, in that order; junction bases with no gene match: 10. As DNA, the CDR3 is TGTGCCAGCAGCCAGGGGGGACCAGGGGTTAATTCACCCCTCCACTTT. It is translated as CASSQGGPGVNSPLHF.

This chain connects TRBV10-3 to TRBJ1-4; TRBD1 matches 7 bases. CDR1 ENHRY and CDR2 SYGVKD come from the germline V gene. Losses at the gene ends were 2 bases for V and 5 bases for J; bases not matched to a gene: 2. The CDR3 sequence is 14 residues long. The CDR3 nucleotides read TGTGCCATCAGTGAGGCCAGGGGGAATGAAAAACTGTTTTTT. The encoded protein is CAISEARGNEKLFF.

This clone was seen only a few times. This chain connects TRBV9 to TRBJ1-4; 8 positions agree with TRBD1. The germline gives CDR1 SGDLS, CDR2 YYNGEE. With V trimmed by 3 bases and J by 7 bases, 5 bases remained unmatched. The CDR3 consists of 14 residues. This CDR3 is CASSDQGAGEKLFF. As DNA, the CDR3 is TGTGCCAGCAGCGACCAGGGGGCGGGTGAAAAACTGTTTTTT.

The chain carries TRBV27 and TRBJ1-6; D ambiguous. Germline V gene sequence: CDR1 MNHEY, CDR2 SMNVEV (reference sequence). This CDR3 has 15 amino acids. V was clipped by 8 bases and J by 10 bases, with 21 bases between them. CDR3: CASPSRGPSKSPLHF. The CDR3 coding sequence is TGTGCCAGCCCCTCGCGCGGGCCTAGTAAATCACCCCTCCACTTT.

V gene TRBV18 combines with J gene TRBJ1-6; possibly TRBD1 for D (6 bases). The length of the CDR3 is 13 residues. With 6 bases removed from V and 7 bases from J, the gap between germline ends came to 10 bases. Germline lookup yields CDR1 KGHSH and CDR2 LQKENI. CDR3 in DNA: TGTGCCAGCTCGCCGGACAGAAATTCACCCCTCCACTTT. Translated: CASSPDRNSPLHF.

The genes are TRBV5-6 and TRBJ1-5, with a possible D match to TRBD1 (6 bases). CDR3 length equals 14 residues. V lost 2 bases to trimming and J lost 9 bases, with 15 bases between them. CDR1 and CDR2 (germline): SGHDT, YYEEEE. CDR3 bases: TGTGCCAGCAGCTTCTTTTTGGGGGCGGGGCCCCAGCATTTT. It encodes CASSFFLGAGPQHF.

This clone was observed a handful of times. V and J are TRBV7-9 and TRBJ2-7; weak D call: TRBD2 (5 bases). The CDR3 is 14 residues long. V lost 5 bases and J lost 0, with 11 bases in between. The V gene's germline CDR1 is SEHNR and CDR2 FQNEAQ (reference sequence). CDR3 DNA: TGTGCCAGCAGCCCCCCTGGGAGCTCCTACGAGCAGTACTTC. Translation gives CASSPPGSSYEQYF.

The chain combines TRBV4-1 with TRBJ1-1, with a possible D match to TRBD1 (5 bases). In germline, CDR1 is MGHRA, CDR2 YSYEKL. The CDR3 contains 18 residues. The V end was cut by 1 base, the J end by 0 bases, with 18 bases between. DNA for the CDR3: TGCGCCAGCAGCCAAGCGGTCGCAAGACAGCGAGTGAACACTGAAGCTTTCTTT. It is translated as CASSQAVARQRVNTEAFF.

The sample holds one count of this clone. The CDR3 here is CASGGRGSNQPQHF. CDR3 bases: TGTGCCAGCGGGGGCAGGGGAAGCAATCAGCCCCAGCATTTT. V and J are TRBV6-5 and TRBJ1-5, with D possibly being TRBD1 (6 bases). V lost 8 bases and J lost 1, with 12 bases in between. This CDR3 region has 14 residues. Germline V CDR1 and CDR2: MNHEY, SVGAGI.

This clone has more than one count but fewer than ten. This chain joins TRBV4-1 and TRBJ2-5; TRBD1 matches 7 bases. The germline V gene encodes CDR1 MGHRA and CDR2 YSYEKL. The ends lost 5 bases at V and 2 bases at J; junction bases unmatched: 5. The length of the CDR3 is 14 residues. CDR3 amino acids: CASSNRQGQETQYF. DNA of the CDR3: TGCGCCAGCAGCAACCGACAGGGACAAGAGACCCAGTACTTC.

The V call is TRBV5-6, the J call TRBJ1-3, with D uncertain. V lost 1 base and J 2 bases, leaving 7 bases between the germline ends. CDR1 and CDR2 from the germline V gene are SGHDT and YYEEEE. This CDR3 comprises 14 residues. CDR3 in DNA: TGTGCCAGCAGCTTGTGGCGGGCTGGAAACACCATATATTTT. Its protein product is CASSLWRAGNTIYF. The complete variable domain, with remaining parts taken from reference TRBV5-6 and TRBJ1-3, reads DAGVTQSPTHLIKTRGQQVTLRCSPKSGHDTVSWYQQALGQGPQFIFQYYEEEERQRGNFPDRFSGHQFPNYSSELNVNALLLGDSALYLCASSLWRAGNTIYFGEGSWLTVV.

This clone showed up just a few times. CDR3 in DNA: TGTGCCAGCAGTCGGACAGACTACAATGAGCAGTTCTTC. This codes for CASSRTDYNEQFF. The chain couples TRBV6-5 to TRBJ2-1; D possibly corresponds to TRBD1 (6 bases). Germline V gene data show CDR1 as MNHEY and CDR2 as SVGAGI. The length of the CDR3 is 13 residues. V was trimmed by 5 bases and J by 3 bases, leaving 8 bases between them.

This chain links TRBV13 with TRBJ1-5; D ambiguous. Trimming removed 0 bases at V and 7 bases at J, with 10 bases between. The CDR3 is made up of 14 amino acids. From germline, CDR1 is PRHDT and CDR2 FYEKMQ (reference sequence). The CDR3 is CASSLGGVGQPQHF. As DNA, the CDR3 is TGTGCCAGCAGCTTAGGTGGAGTTGGGCAGCCCCAGCATTTT.

The CDR3 DNA follows: TGTGCCAGTAGGGTTAGGGCAGGGCCACACAATGAGCAGTTCTTC. Translation gives CASRVRAGPHNEQFF. The genes are TRBV19 and TRBJ2-1, with D possibly being TRBD1 (5 bases). Trimming shortened V by 6 bases and J by 5 bases, and 17 bases separated the two germline ends. The CDR3 runs to 15 residues. Germline assignment: CDR1 LNHDA and CDR2 SQIVND (reference sequence).

This clone was observed a few times. The V and J genes are TRBV5-5 and TRBJ2-2; D unclear. Germline V lookup: CDR1 SGHKS, CDR2 YYEKEE (reference sequence). Trimming pared 2 bases from V and 7 bases from J, leaving 15 bases between. The CDR3 has 15 amino acids. CDR3 protein: CASSLDSLFVGELFF. The DNA for the CDR3 is TGTGCCAGCAGCTTAGACTCATTGTTTGTCGGGGAGCTGTTTTTT.

The chain has TRBV5-1 and TRBJ1-4, with 9 bases that match TRBD1. The V gene's germline CDR1 is SGHRS and CDR2 YFSETQ. The trim removed 4 bases at V and 8 bases at J, leaving 12 bases unmatched. This CDR3 spans 16 amino acids. The CDR3 region is CASSLDSDRGGEKLFF. As DNA, the CDR3 is TGCGCCAGCAGCCTCGATTCGGACAGGGGTGGCGAAAAACTGTTTTTT.

This chain uses TRBV6-5 with TRBJ2-1, with 7 bases that match TRBD1. V dropped 5 bases and J dropped 1; count of bases not matched to a gene: 2. Germline CDR1 and CDR2: MNHEY and SVGAGI. This CDR3 is 14 amino acids long. The CDR3 bases are TGTGCCAGCAGTCCGACAGGGTCCTACAATGAGCAGTTCTTC. This sequence encodes CASSPTGSYNEQFF.

The chain has TRBV6-1 and TRBJ2-3; D remains ambiguous. V lost 1 base and J lost 6, with 14 bases in between. This CDR3 is 15 amino acids long. CDR1 and CDR2 (germline): MNHNS, SASEGT. The CDR3 is CASSEGPGFVDTQYF. DNA of the CDR3: TGTGCCAGCAGTGAAGGTCCAGGCTTCGTGGATACGCAGTATTTT.

This clone was seen only once. The chain links TRBV19 to TRBJ2-1, with D perhaps TRBD2 (5 bases). V was pared by 8 bases and J by 12 bases, with 17 bases between. CDR1 is LNHDA, CDR2 SQIVND, per germline (reference sequence). The CDR3 covers 12 residues. The CDR3 region has the DNA TGTGCCAGTGGGGATTACCCGAGCGGGCAGTTCTTC. Its protein product is CASGDYPSGQFF. Together with reference TRBV19 and TRBJ2-1, the CDR3 gives the full variable domain: DGGITQSPKYLFRKEGQNVTLSCEQNLNHDAMYWYRQDPGQGLRLIYYSQIVNDFQKGDIAEGYSVSREKKESFPLTVTSAQKNPTAFYLCASGDYPSGQFFGPGTRLTVL.

The J gene is TRBJ2-7, the V gene TRBV6-5; weak D call: TRBD1 (6 bases). The CDR3 loop spans 11 amino acids. Germline-derived CDR1 and CDR2 are MNHEY and SVGAGI. Trimming cost V 2 bases and J 13 bases, with 12 bases left between them. The CDR3 reads CASSYGLDSYF. CDR3 nucleotides: TGTGCCAGCAGTTACGGACTGGACAGTTACTTC.

Details on this clone: The same CDR3 also results from other DNA sequences found in this sample. This sequence joins TRBV11-3 and TRBJ1-6; TRBD1 might be the D (5 bases). The length of the CDR3 is 15 residues. Trimming took 1 base from V and 3 from J, leaving 7 bases between them. Germline CDR1 reads SGHNT; CDR2 reads YENEEA. CDR3 residues: CASSLGQGYNSPLHF. The CDR3 coding sequence is TGTGCCAGCAGCTTAGGTCAGGGCTATAATTCACCCCTCCACTTT.